The 10 T cell receptor beta chains presented below share a single source sample, sequenced in a study of regulatory T cells in long-lasting Graves disease. Stated time point: newly diagnosed GD, antithyroid drugs for less than 3 months. RNA isolated from PBMCs was used to make the TCR library. Combining iRepertoire HTBI primers with Arm-PCR of CDR3 regions, the authors built TCR beta libraries. TCRdb ran MiXCR on the multiplex PCR reads and lists one entry per CDR3 protein. This sample yields approximately 440,000 distinct CDR3 sequences, of which 15% to 20% are seen a single time; 9.5% to 15% belongs to the top ten. These same records also appear under a second study, on T cells in Graves' hyperthyroidism and ophthalmopathy.

The sample here was peripheral blood mononuclear cells (PBMCs), taken at new diagnosis, from a patient treated with antithyroid drugs. Every receptor here comes from a man aged 35 to 55 with Graves disease.

This clonotype was counted a few times. The chain is built from TRBV5-1 and TRBJ1-2; 8 bases match TRBD1. V was pared by 7 bases and J by 0 bases, with 5 bases of the junction left unmatched. The CDR3 contains 14 residues. In germline, CDR1 is SGHRS, CDR2 YFSETQ. CDR3 residues: CASGQGLSNYGYTF. DNA for the CDR3: TGCGCCAGCGGACAGGGCCTTTCTAACTATGGCTACACCTTC. The full variable domain, in which reference TRBV5-1 and TRBJ1-2 provide the parts outside the CDR3, is KAGVTQTPRYLIKTRGQQVTLSCSPISGHRSVSWYQQTPGQGLQFLFEYFSETQRNKGNFPGRFSGRQFSNSRSEMNVSTLELGDSALYLCASGQGLSNYGYTFGSGTRLTVV.

This clonotype was detected only once. It may be a read error: a sequence one base away is much more abundant. The chain is built from TRBV28 and TRBJ1-6; unclear D gene. Germline V gene data show CDR1 as MDHEN and CDR2 as SYDVKM. CDR3 length: 12 residues. Trimming pared 2 bases from V and 9 bases from J, leaving 5 bases between. The CDR3 DNA reads TGTGCCAGCAGTTTACCAGTTTCACCCCTCCACTTT. Translating gives CASSLPVSPLHF.

This clonotype was seen a handful of times. The genes are TRBV19 and TRBJ1-4; no clear D gene. Between the trimmed V and J ends, which lost 4 bases and 7 bases, there was a span of 7 bases. The CDR3 has 12 residues. The germline V gene encodes CDR1 LNHDA and CDR2 SQIVND (reference sequence). The CDR3: CASSNGGEKLFF. The CDR3 nucleotides read TGTGCCAGTAGTAATGGAGGTGAAAAACTGTTTTTT.

On this clonotype itself: A much larger clonotype is one base distant, so this may be a read error. The gene calls are TRBV2 and TRBJ2-5; D is ambiguous. This CDR3 spans 12 amino acids. Germline values: CDR1 SNHLY, CDR2 FYNNEI. Deletions cut 4 bases from V and 4 bases from J, with 7 bases between. The CDR3 DNA sequence: TGTGCCAGCAGTGGATCGGGAGAGACCCAGTACTTC. Encoded protein: CASSGSGETQYF.

At least ten counts were recorded for this clonotype. The chain carries TRBV2 and TRBJ2-3; either TRBD1 or TRBD2 may supply D (5 bases each). V was pared by 3 bases and J by 2 bases, with 15 bases between. The CDR3 extends over 16 amino acids. Germline CDR1 reads SNHLY; CDR2 reads FYNNEI. The CDR3 nucleotides are TGTGCCAGCAGTGACCTTGGGACCGTAGTCACAGATACGCAGTATTTT. Translated, it gives CASSDLGTVVTDTQYF.

The rearrangement uses TRBV30 and TRBJ1-3; D is ambiguous. Germline values: CDR1 GTSNPN, CDR2 SVGIG (reference sequence). V was trimmed by 1 base and J by 0 bases, leaving 10 bases between them. The CDR3 is 15 amino acids. CDR3 DNA: TGTGCCTGGAGTGACGGGCGGAACTCTGGAAACACCATATATTTT. The encoded protein is CAWSDGRNSGNTIYF. Using reference TRBV30 and TRBJ1-3 for the parts outside the CDR3, the full variable domain is SQTIHQWPATLVQPVGSPLSLECTVEGTSNPNLYWYRQAAGRGLQLLFYSVGIGQISSEVPQNLSASRPQDRQFILSSKKLLLSDSGFYLCAWSDGRNSGNTIYFGEGSWLTVV.

This clonotype was counted ten times or more. The V and J genes are TRBV5-1 and TRBJ2-7, with a weak D call TRBD1 (5 bases). This CDR3 comprises 14 residues. Germline values: CDR1 SGHRS, CDR2 YFSETQ. The V end lost 2 bases, the J end lost 7 bases, and 16 bases lay between the germline ends. The CDR3: CASSFGQGVTEQYF. The CDR3, as DNA: TGCGCCAGCAGCTTTGGCCAGGGTGTGACAGAGCAGTACTTC.

Concerning this clonotype: A much larger clone lies a single base off, so this may be a read error. The rearrangement links TRBV18 to TRBJ1-1; possibly TRBD1 for D (5 bases). In germline, CDR1 is KGHSH, CDR2 LQKENI. This CDR3 is 13 amino acids long. This chain's CDR3 is CAGSPRGITEAFF. In DNA form, the CDR3 reads TGTGCCGGCTCACCACGGGGGATTACTGAAGCTTTCTTT. Looking up the rest from reference TRBV18 and TRBJ1-1 gives the full variable domain: NAGVMQNPRHLVRRRGQEARLRCSPMKGHSHVYWYRQLPEEGLKFMVYLQKENIIDESGMPKERFSAEFPKEGPSILRIQQVVRGDSAAYFCAGSPRGITEAFFGQGTRLTVV.

At least ten counts were recorded for this clonotype. The chain links TRBV28 to TRBJ1-5, with a tentative D call TRBD1 (6 bases). Trimming took off 4 bases at V and 2 bases at J, with 15 bases between the two ends. The CDR3 is 16 amino acids. Germline V gene lookup returns CDR1 MDHEN and CDR2 SYDVKM. CDR3 sequence reads: CASSYPGGQGNQPQHF. CDR3 coding DNA: TGTGCCAGCAGTTACCCCGGGGGACAAGGCAATCAGCCCCAGCATTTT.

This clonotype was detected a few times. V is TRBV6-9 and J is TRBJ2-7; D gene ambiguous. Germline V gene lookup returns CDR1 MNHGY and CDR2 SVAAGI. This CDR3 has 13 residues. V was cut by 3 bases and J by 6 bases, with 12 bases left in between. In DNA, the CDR3 is TGTGCCAGCAGTTACGAAGGGCGGCTCGAGCAGTACTTC. Amino acid sequence: CASSYEGRLEQYF.